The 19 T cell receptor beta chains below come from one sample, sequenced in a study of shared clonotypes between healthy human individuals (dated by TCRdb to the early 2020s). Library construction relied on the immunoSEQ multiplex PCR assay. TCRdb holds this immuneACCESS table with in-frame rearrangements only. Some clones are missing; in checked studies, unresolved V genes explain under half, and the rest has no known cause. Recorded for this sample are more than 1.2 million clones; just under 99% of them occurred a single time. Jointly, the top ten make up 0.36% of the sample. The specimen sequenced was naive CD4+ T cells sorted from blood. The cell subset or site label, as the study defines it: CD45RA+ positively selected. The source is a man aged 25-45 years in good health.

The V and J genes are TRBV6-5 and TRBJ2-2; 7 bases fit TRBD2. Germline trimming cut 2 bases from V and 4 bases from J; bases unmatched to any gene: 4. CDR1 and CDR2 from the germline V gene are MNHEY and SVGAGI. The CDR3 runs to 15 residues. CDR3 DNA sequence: TGTGCCAGCAGTTACCTGCCGGGGGGCACCGGGGAGCTGTTTTTT. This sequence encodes CASSYLPGGTGELFF.

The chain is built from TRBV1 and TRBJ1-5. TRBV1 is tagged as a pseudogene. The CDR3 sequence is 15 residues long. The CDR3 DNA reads TGCACCAGCAGGATTCGGGCCCTTAGAGGTCAGCCCCAGCATTTT. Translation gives CTSRIRALRGQPQHF.

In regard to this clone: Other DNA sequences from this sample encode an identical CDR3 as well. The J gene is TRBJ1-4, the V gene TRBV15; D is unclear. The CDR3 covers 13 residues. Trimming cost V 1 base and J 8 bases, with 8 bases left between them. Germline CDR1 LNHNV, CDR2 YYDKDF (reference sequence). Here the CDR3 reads CATSRGGSEKLFF. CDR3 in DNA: TGTGCCACCAGCAGAGGAGGATCCGAAAAACTGTTTTTT.

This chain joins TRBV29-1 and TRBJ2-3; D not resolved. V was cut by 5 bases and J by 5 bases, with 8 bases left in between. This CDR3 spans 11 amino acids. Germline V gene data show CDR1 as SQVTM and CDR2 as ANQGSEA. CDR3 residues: CSVPRLDTQYF. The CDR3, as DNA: TGCAGCGTTCCGAGACTAGATACGCAGTATTTT.

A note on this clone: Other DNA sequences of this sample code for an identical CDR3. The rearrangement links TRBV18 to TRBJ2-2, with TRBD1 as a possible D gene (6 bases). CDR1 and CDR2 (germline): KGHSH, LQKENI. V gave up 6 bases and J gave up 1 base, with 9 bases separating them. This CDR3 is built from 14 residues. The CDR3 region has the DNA TGTGCCAGCTCGCAGACAGGGAACACCGGGGAGCTGTTTTTT. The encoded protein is CASSQTGNTGELFF.

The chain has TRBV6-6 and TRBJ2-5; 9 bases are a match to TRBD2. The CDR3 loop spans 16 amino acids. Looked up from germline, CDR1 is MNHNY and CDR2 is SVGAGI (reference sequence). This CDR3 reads CDILAGEGSLEETQYF. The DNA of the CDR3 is TGTGACATATTAGCGGGAGAAGGATCCCTAGAAGAGACCCAGTACTTC.

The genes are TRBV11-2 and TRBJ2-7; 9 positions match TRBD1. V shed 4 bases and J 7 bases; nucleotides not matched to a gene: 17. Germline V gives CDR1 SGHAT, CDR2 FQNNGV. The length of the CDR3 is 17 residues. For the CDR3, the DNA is TGTGCCAGCAGCTCCCGCCCGCGGGACAGGGATGTTCTGGAGCAGTACTTC. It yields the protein CASSSRPRDRDVLEQYF.

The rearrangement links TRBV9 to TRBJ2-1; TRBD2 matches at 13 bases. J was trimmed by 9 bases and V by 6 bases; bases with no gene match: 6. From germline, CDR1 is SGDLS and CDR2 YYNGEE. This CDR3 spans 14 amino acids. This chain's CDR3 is CASTRTSGSSEQFF. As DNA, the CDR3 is TGTGCCAGCACCAGGACTAGCGGGAGTAGTGAGCAGTTCTTC.

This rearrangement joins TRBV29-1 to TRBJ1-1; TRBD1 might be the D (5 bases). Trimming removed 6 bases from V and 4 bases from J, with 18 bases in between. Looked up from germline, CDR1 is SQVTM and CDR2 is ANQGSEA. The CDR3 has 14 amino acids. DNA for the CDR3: TGCAGCGTCGCGGGACTCCCGAGGGGCACTGAAGCTTTCTTT. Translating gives CSVAGLPRGTEAFF.

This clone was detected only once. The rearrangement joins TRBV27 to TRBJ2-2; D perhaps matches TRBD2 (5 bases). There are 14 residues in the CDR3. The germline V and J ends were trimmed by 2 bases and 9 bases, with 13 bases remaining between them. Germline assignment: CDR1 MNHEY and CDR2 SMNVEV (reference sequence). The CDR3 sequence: CASSLDYMFRELFF. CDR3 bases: TGTGCCAGCAGTTTAGACTATATGTTCCGGGAGCTGTTTTTT.

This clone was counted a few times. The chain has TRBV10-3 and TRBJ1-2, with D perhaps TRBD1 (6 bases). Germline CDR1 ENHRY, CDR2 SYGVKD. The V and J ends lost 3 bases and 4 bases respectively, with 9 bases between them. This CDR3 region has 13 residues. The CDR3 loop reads CAISEGQSYGYTF. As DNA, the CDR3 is TGTGCCATCAGTGAAGGACAGAGCTATGGCTACACCTTC.

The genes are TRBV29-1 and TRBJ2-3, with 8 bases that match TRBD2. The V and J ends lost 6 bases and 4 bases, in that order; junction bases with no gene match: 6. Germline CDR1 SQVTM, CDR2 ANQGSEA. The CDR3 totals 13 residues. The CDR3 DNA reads TGCAGCGTCGGGACTAGGGTCGCAGATACGCAGTATTTT. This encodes CSVGTRVADTQYF.

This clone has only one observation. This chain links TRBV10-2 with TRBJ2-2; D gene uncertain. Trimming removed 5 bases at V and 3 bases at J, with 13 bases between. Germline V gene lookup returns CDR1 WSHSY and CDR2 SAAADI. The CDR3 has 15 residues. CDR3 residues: CASSNGGDYTGELFF. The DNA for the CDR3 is TGCGCCAGCAGTAATGGCGGAGATTACACCGGGGAGCTGTTTTTT.

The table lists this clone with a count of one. CDR3 in DNA: TGTGCCAGCAGCTCTTGGGGCGAGCAGTACTTC. This encodes CASSSWGEQYF. The chain uses TRBV5-5 and TRBJ2-7, with D uncertain. Between the trimmed V and J ends, which lost 3 bases and 6 bases, there was a span of 7 bases. This CDR3 spans 11 amino acids. Germline V CDR1 and CDR2: SGHKS, YYEKEE (reference sequence).

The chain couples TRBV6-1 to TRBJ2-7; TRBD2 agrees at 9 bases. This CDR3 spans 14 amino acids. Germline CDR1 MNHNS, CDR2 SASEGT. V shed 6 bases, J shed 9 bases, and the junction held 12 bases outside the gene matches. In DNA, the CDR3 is TGTGCCAGCAGGCCAGCGGGAGGTGCTTTCGGGCAGTACTTC. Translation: CASRPAGGAFGQYF.

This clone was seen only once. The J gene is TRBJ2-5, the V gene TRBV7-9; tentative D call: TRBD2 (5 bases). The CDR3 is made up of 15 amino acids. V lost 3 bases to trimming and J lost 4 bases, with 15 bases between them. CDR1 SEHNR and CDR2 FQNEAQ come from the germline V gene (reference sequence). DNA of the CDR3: TGTGCCAGCAGCTTGATTAAGGAGGTGGGAGAGACCCAGTACTTC. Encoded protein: CASSLIKEVGETQYF.

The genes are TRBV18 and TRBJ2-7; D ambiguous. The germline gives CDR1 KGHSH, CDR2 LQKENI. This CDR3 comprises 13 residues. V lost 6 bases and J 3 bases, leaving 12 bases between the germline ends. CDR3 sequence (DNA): TGTGCCAGCTCCCCTGGACGACGCTACGAGCAGTACTTC. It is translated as CASSPGRRYEQYF.

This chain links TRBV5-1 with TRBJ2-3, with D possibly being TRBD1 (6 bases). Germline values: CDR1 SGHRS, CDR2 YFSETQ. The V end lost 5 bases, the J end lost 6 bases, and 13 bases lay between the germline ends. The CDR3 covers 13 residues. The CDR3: CASRVGAGDTQYF. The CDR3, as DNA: TGCGCCAGCAGAGTGGGGGCAGGTGATACGCAGTATTTT.

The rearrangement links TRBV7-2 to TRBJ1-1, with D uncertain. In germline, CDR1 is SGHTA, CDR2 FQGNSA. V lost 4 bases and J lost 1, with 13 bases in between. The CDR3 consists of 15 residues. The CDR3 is CASSWTGFSNTEAFF. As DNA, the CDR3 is TGTGCCAGCAGCTGGACCGGGTTTTCGAACACTGAAGCTTTCTTT. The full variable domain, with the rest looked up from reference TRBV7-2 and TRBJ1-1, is GAGVSQSPSNKVTEKGKDVELRCDPISGHTALYWYRQSLGQGLEFLIYFQGNSAPDKSGLPSDRFSAERTGGSVSTLTIQRTQQEDSAVYLCASSWTGFSNTEAFFGQGTRLTVV.